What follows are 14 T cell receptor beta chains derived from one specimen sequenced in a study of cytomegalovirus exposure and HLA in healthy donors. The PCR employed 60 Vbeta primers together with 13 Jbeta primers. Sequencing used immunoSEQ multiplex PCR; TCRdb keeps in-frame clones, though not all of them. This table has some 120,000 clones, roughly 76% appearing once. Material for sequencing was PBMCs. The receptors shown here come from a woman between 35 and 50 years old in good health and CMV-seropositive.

In DNA, the CDR3 is TGTGCCTGGAGTTCTCCCGGTGAGACCCAGTACTTC. It encodes CAWSSPGETQYF. The chain couples TRBV30 to TRBJ2-5; the D is unclear. V was pared by 2 bases and J by 5 bases, with 9 bases between. There are 12 residues in the CDR3. CDR1 is GTSNPN, CDR2 SVGIG, per germline (reference sequence).

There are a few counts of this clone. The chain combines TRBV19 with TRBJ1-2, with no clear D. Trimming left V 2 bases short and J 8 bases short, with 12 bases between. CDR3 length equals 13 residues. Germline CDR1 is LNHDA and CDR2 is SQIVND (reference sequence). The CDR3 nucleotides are TGTGCCAGTAGTATATCTTACGGGAGCGGCTACACCTTC. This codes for CASSISYGSGYTF. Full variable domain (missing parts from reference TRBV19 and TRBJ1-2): DGGITQSPKYLFRKEGQNVTLSCEQNLNHDAMYWYRQDPGQGLRLIYYSQIVNDFQKGDIAEGYSVSREKKESFPLTVTSAQKNPTAFYLCASSISYGSGYTFGSGTRLTVV.

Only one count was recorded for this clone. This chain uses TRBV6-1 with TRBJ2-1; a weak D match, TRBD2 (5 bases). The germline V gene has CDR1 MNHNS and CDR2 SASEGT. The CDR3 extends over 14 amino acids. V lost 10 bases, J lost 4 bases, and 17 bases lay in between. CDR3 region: CAIPNREGYNEQFF. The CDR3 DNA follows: TGTGCCATCCCCAATCGGGAAGGGTACAATGAGCAGTTCTTC.

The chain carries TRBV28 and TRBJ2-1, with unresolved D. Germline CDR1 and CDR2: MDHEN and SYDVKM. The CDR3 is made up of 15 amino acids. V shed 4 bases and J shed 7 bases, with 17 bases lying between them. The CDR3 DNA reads TGTGCCAGCAGTTACCGCGTTAGGCGGATAAATGAGCAGTTCTTC. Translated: CASSYRVRRINEQFF. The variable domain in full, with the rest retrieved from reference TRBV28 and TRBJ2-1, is DVKVTQSSRYLVKRTGEKVFLECVQDMDHENMFWYRQDPGLGLRLIYFSYDVKMKEKGDIPEGYSVSREKKERFSLILESASTNQTSMYLCASSYRVRRINEQFFGPGTRLTVL.

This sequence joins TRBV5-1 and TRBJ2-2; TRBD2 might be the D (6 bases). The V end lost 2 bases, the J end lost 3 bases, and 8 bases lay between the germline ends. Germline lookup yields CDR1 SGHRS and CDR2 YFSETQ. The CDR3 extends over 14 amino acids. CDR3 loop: CASSFGLYTGELFF. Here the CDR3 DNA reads TGCGCCAGCAGCTTTGGACTATACACCGGGGAGCTGTTTTTT.

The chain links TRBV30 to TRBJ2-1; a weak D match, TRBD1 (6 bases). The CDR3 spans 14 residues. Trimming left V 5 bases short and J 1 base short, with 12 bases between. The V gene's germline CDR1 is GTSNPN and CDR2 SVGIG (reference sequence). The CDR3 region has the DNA TGTGCCTGGGCTTCAGGGGATTCCTACAATGAGCAGTTCTTC. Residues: CAWASGDSYNEQFF.

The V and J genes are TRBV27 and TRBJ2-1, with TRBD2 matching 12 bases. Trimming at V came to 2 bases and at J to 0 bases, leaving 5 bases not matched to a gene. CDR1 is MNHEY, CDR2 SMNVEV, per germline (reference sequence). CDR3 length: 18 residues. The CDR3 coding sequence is TGTGCCAGCAGTTTAATGACTAGCGGGGGCCACTCCTACAATGAGCAGTTCTTC. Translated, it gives CASSLMTSGGHSYNEQFF.

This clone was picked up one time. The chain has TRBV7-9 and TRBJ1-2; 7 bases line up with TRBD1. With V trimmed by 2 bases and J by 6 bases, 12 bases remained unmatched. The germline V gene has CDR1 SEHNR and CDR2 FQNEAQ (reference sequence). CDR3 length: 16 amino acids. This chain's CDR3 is CASSLSRPEGANGYTF. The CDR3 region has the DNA TGTGCCAGCAGCTTAAGCCGTCCAGAGGGGGCGAATGGCTACACCTTC.

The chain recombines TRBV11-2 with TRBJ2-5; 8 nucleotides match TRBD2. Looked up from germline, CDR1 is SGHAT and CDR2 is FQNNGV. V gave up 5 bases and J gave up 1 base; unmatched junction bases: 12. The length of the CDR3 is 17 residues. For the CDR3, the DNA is TGTGCCAGCAGCAAGGGAGCGGGGGCCACAGTCCAAGAGACCCAGTACTTC. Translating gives CASSKGAGATVQETQYF.

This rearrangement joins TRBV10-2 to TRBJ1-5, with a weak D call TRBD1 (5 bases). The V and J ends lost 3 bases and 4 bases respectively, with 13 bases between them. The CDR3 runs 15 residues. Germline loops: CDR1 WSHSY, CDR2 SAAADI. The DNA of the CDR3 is TGCGCCAGCAGTGAAGGGGATAGGGGAAATCAGCCCCAGCATTTT. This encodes CASSEGDRGNQPQHF.

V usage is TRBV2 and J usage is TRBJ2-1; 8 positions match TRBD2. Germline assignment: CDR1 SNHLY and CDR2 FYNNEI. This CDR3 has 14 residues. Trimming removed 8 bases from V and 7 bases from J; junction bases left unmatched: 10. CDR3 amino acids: CASHGQRGWNEQFF. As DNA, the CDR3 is TGTGCCAGCCATGGACAGCGGGGGTGGAATGAGCAGTTCTTC.

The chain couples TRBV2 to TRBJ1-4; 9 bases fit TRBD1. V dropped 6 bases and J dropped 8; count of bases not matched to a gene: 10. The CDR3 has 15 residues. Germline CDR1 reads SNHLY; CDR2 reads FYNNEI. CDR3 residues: CASRPGTGFGEKLFF. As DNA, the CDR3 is TGTGCCAGCAGGCCCGGGACAGGGTTTGGCGAAAAACTGTTTTTT.

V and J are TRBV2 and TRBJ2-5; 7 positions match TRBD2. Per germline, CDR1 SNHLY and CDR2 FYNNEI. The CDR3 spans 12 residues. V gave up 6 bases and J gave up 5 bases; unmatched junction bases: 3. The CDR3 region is CASRGEGETQYF. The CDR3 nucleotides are TGTGCCAGCAGGGGGGAGGGGGAGACCCAGTACTTC.

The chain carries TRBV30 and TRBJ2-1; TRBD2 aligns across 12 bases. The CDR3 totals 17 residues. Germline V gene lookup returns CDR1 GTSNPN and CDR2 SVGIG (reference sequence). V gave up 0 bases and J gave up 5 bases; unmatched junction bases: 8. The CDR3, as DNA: TGTGCCTGGAGTGTTCGCTTACTAGCGGGGGGTAACAATGAGCAGTTCTTC. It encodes CAWSVRLLAGGNNEQFF.